This T cell receptor beta chain was observed in a study of Ad26.COV2.S vaccination and SARS-CoV-2 variants. On the study more broadly: Once or twice, 56 days apart, Ad26.COV2.S was delivered intramuscularly. Study observations and caveats: Spike-specific CD8+ and CD4+ T cell responses reportedly showed substantial breadth after vaccination.

Notes on this clone: Antigen unknown.

Treatment described: around 19 received Ad26.COV2.S at low or high dose, single or two shots; roughly five received placebo; per-sample allocation not given. Collection of the samples took place on day 63 after the first injection of vaccine or placebo. A Boston donor was an adult aged 18-55 years. The CDR3 has 15 amino acids. Trimming removed 3 bases at V and 5 bases at J, with 15 bases between. Per germline, CDR1 MDHEN and CDR2 SYDVKM. Sequencing used immunoSEQ multiplex PCR; TCRdb keeps in-frame clones, though not all of them. The repertoire holds hundreds of thousands of clones, around 88% seen once, with 5% in the top ten.

The clonotype was recovered from a person aged 18-65 years who received the Ad26.COV2.S COVID-19 vaccine or a placebo. The source material was peripheral blood, sampled in a trial of Ad26.COV2.S vaccine versus placebo. The V and J genes are TRBV28 and TRBJ2-3, with D perhaps matching TRBD1 or TRBD2 (5 bases each). In DNA form, the CDR3 reads TGTGCCAGCAGTTTCACGGGGCAGAGGGAAGATACGCAGTATTTT. It translates to CASSFTGQREDTQYF. Using reference TRBV28 and TRBJ2-3 for the parts outside the CDR3, the full variable domain is DVKVTQSSRYLVKRTGEKVFLECVQDMDHENMFWYRQDPGLGLRLIYFSYDVKMKEKGDIPEGYSVSREKKERFSLILESASTNQTSMYLCASSFTGQREDTQYFGPGTRLTVL.